The 28 T cell receptor beta chains presented below share a single source sample, sequenced in a study of identical twins. Using its own MiXCR run on the 5' RACE reads, TCRdb lists one record per CDR3 protein. The sample lists fewer than 900,000 distinct CDR3 sequences, 21% occurring once. The same data also went into a second study, on T cells expressing NK-cell markers.

Sequences were obtained from PBMCs. These receptors originate from a woman aged 18-29 years in good health.

This clonotype has at least ten counts. V gene TRBV6-5 combines with J gene TRBJ1-4; no firm D call. Germline V lookup: CDR1 MNHEY, CDR2 SVGAGI. Trimming pared 0 bases from V and 8 bases from J, leaving 7 bases between. The CDR3 consists of 13 residues. CDR3 region: CASSYSTGEKLFF. For the CDR3, the DNA is TGTGCCAGCAGTTACTCTACGGGCGAAAAACTGTTTTTT.

This chain connects TRBV3-1 to TRBJ1-2; D is perhaps TRBD1 (5 bases). The V end lost 3 bases, the J end lost 8 bases, and 22 bases lay between the germline ends. The CDR3 consists of 16 residues. CDR1 and CDR2 (germline): LGHDT, YNNKEL (reference sequence). CDR3 loop: CASSQTIEGRLRGYTF. The DNA for the CDR3 is TGTGCCAGCAGCCAGACGATCGAGGGGCGGCTGCGCGGCTACACCTTC.

This chain connects TRBV21-1 to TRBJ2-2; the table assigns TRBD2, which was not confirmed against the DNA. TRBV21-1 is a recognized pseudogene. The CDR3 runs to 20 residues. The CDR3 nucleotides are TGTGCCAGCAGCAAAGCACCGACAGGGGCAGCGGGAGGGCCGAACGGGGAGCTGTTTTTT. Protein: CASSKAPTGAAGGPNGELFF.

This clonotype has just a few counts. The V gene is TRBV7-9, the J gene TRBJ1-2; 10 nucleotides align to TRBD1. This CDR3 comprises 16 residues. Per germline, CDR1 SEHNR and CDR2 FQNEAQ (reference sequence). The trim removed 4 bases at V and 6 bases at J, leaving 11 bases unmatched. CDR3 nucleotides: TGTGCCAGCAGCTCAGCCGGGACAGGGGAAAGCAATGGCTACACCTTC. It specifies CASSSAGTGESNGYTF. The complete variable domain, with remaining parts taken from reference TRBV7-9 and TRBJ1-2, reads DTGVSQNPRHKITKRGQNVTFRCDPISEHNRLYWYRQTLGQGPEFLTYFQNEAQLEKSRLLSDRFSAERPKGSFSTLEIQRTEQGDSAMYLCASSSAGTGESNGYTFGSGTRLTVV.

V is TRBV20-1 and J is TRBJ2-5; D possibly corresponds to TRBD2 (6 bases). Germline loops: CDR1 DFQATT, CDR2 SNEGSKA (reference sequence). V lost 0 bases and J 5 bases, leaving 25 bases between the germline ends. The CDR3 extends over 18 amino acids. As DNA, the CDR3 is TGCAGTGCTAGAGATAGTCTCCTGGTAGCTAGCGAGATGGAGACCCAGTACTTC. Its translation: CSARDSLLVASEMETQYF.

This sequence joins TRBV20-1 and TRBJ2-1; a possible D gene is TRBD2 (6 bases). V lost 5 bases and J 6 bases, leaving 14 bases between the germline ends. This CDR3 has 13 residues. Germline assignment: CDR1 DFQATT and CDR2 SNEGSKA (reference sequence). CDR3 protein: CSAVRLVFNEQFF. In DNA form, the CDR3 reads TGCAGTGCTGTCAGACTAGTTTTCAATGAGCAGTTCTTC.

J is TRBJ2-7 and V is TRBV7-6, with a weak D call TRBD2 (6 bases). The length of the CDR3 is 14 residues. From germline, CDR1 is SGHVS and CDR2 FNYEAQ. The V and J ends lost 5 bases and 3 bases respectively, with 14 bases between them. The CDR3 here is CASSPGDGFYEQYF. The CDR3 DNA reads as TGTGCCAGCAGCCCGGGGGACGGATTCTACGAGCAGTACTTC.

Here the CDR3 DNA reads TGTGCCGCAGGCGGGGGGAAGGCCGAGGGCAATGAGCAGTTCTTC. Encoded protein: CAAGGGKAEGNEQFF. V and J are TRBV10-3 and TRBJ2-1, with 8 bases matching TRBD2. This CDR3 has 15 amino acids. Trimming removed 11 bases from V and 6 bases from J; junction bases left unmatched: 15. From germline, CDR1 is ENHRY and CDR2 SYGVKD.

The chain employs TRBV5-1 and TRBJ2-7, with 7 nucleotides matching TRBD2. This CDR3 is built from 15 residues. Germline V gives CDR1 SGHRS, CDR2 YFSETQ. Trimming cost V 0 bases and J 6 bases; bases outside gene matches: 9. The CDR3 loop reads CASSLAGLAGVEQYF. CDR3 DNA sequence: TGCGCCAGCAGCTTGGCGGGGTTAGCGGGTGTCGAGCAGTACTTC.

The rearrangement uses TRBV5-6 and TRBJ2-7; D perhaps matches TRBD2 (5 bases). Germline V gives CDR1 SGHDT, CDR2 YYEEEE. Trimming shortened V by 7 bases and J by 6 bases, and 17 bases separated the two germline ends. The CDR3 is 13 amino acids. The CDR3 region has the DNA TGTGCCAGCGAAGAGGGTCTTCGTGGCGAGCAGTACTTC. Its protein product is CASEEGLRGEQYF.

This clonotype was seen ten or more times. The chain employs TRBV6-2 or TRBV6-3 and TRBJ2-3; a weak D match, TRBD2 (6 bases). CDR3 length equals 13 residues. Per the germline V gene, CDR1 is MNHEY and CDR2 is SVGEGT. Trimming pared 6 bases from V and 8 bases from J, leaving 15 bases between. The CDR3, as DNA: TGTGCCAGCAGGAAGGAGGGATCGGGTACGCAGTATTTT. Its translation is CASRKEGSGTQYF.

This clonotype was picked up a small number of times. The chain is built from TRBV5-1 and TRBJ2-1; the D gene is possibly TRBD2 (5 bases). The length of the CDR3 is 14 residues. The V gene lost 2 bases and the J gene lost 7 bases, with 13 bases spanning the gap. Germline V lookup: CDR1 SGHRS, CDR2 YFSETQ. The CDR3 DNA reads as TGCGCCAGCAGCTTAGCGGACTTGAGGAATGAGCAGTTCTTC. Translating it yields CASSLADLRNEQFF.

The chain is built from TRBV11-3 and TRBJ2-5; no firm D call. V lost 0 bases to trimming and J lost 7 bases, with 9 bases between them. CDR3 size: 13 residues. Germline lookup yields CDR1 SGHNT and CDR2 YENEEA. The DNA of the CDR3 is TGTGCCAGCAGCTTAGATCCCGACCCGACCCAGTACTTC. Its translation is CASSLDPDPTQYF. The complete variable domain, with remaining parts taken from reference TRBV11-3 and TRBJ2-5, reads EAGVVQSPRYKIIEKKQPVAFWCNPISGHNTLYWYLQNLGQGPELLIRYENEEAVDDSQLPKDRFSAERLKGVDSTLKIQPAELGDSAVYLCASSLDPDPTQYFGPGTRLLVL.

This chain links TRBV7-2 with TRBJ1-1; D call uncertain. Germline CDR1 and CDR2: SGHTA and FQGNSA. The V end was cut by 2 bases, the J end by 3 bases, with 16 bases between. The CDR3 is made up of 16 amino acids. The CDR3 region is CASSLRSGGRDTEAFF. The CDR3 DNA sequence: TGTGCCAGCAGCTTAAGATCAGGAGGGCGAGACACTGAAGCTTTCTTT.

This rearrangement joins TRBV6-1 to TRBJ2-1; D may be TRBD2 (5 bases). The CDR3 sequence is 14 residues long. V was trimmed by 3 bases and J by 7 bases, leaving 13 bases between them. CDR1 and CDR2 (germline): MNHNS, SASEGT. This CDR3 is CASSDAGGRNEQFF. The DNA of the CDR3 is TGTGCCAGCAGTGATGCGGGTGGTCGGAATGAGCAGTTCTTC.

This chain connects TRBV5-1 to TRBJ2-5; D is possibly TRBD1 or TRBD2 (5 bases each). This CDR3 comprises 14 residues. Germline lookup yields CDR1 SGHRS and CDR2 YFSETQ. V was shortened by 4 bases and J by 1 base, with 11 bases between the two germline ends. The CDR3 DNA reads as TGCGCCAGCAGCGACCGGGACGGCCAAGAGACCCAGTACTTC. Its translation is CASSDRDGQETQYF.

This clonotype was seen a few times. J is TRBJ2-4 and V is TRBV29-1, with 10 positions matching TRBD1. Germline V gene sequence: CDR1 SQVTM, CDR2 ANQGSEA. The J segment lost 9 bases and the V segment lost 7 bases, leaving 6 bases of the junction unmatched. The CDR3 is made up of 12 amino acids. The CDR3 region is CSGGQGGAIQYF. CDR3 sequence (DNA): TGCAGCGGAGGACAGGGGGGGGCCATTCAGTACTTC.

The chain combines TRBV2 with TRBJ2-7, with 9 bases that match TRBD1. The V segment lost 8 bases and the J segment 2 bases; nucleotides outside the gene matches: 4. The CDR3 sequence is 13 residues long. In germline, CDR1 is SNHLY, CDR2 FYNNEI. The CDR3 is CASETGGAYEQYF. In DNA, the CDR3 is TGTGCCAGCGAGACAGGGGGTGCCTACGAGCAGTACTTC. Full variable domain (rest looked up from reference TRBV2 and TRBJ2-7): EPEVTQTPSHQVTQMGQEVILRCVPISNHLYFYWYRQILGQKVEFLVSFYNNEISEKSEIFDDQFSVERPDGSNFTLKIRSTKLEDSAMYFCASETGGAYEQYFGPGTRLTVT.

This clonotype was counted only a few times. The chain has TRBV7-9 and TRBJ1-1, with D tentatively TRBD1 (6 bases). With 3 bases removed from V and 3 bases from J, the gap between germline ends came to 14 bases. The CDR3 covers 15 residues. CDR1 is SEHNR, CDR2 FQNEAQ, per germline (reference sequence). The CDR3 DNA follows: TGTGCCAGCAGCTTTGGCCCAGCAGGGGACACTGAAGCTTTCTTT. Translating it yields CASSFGPAGDTEAFF.

The rearrangement joins TRBV12-3 or TRBV12-4 to TRBJ2-1; 10 nucleotides line up with TRBD2. Losses at the gene ends were 8 bases for V and 1 base for J; bases not matched to a gene: 8. The length of the CDR3 is 16 residues. The chain's CDR3 is CASGPQLAGSYNEQFF. The CDR3 DNA sequence: TGTGCCAGCGGGCCTCAACTAGCGGGATCCTACAATGAGCAGTTCTTC.

This clonotype was recorded a few times. The rearrangement uses TRBV12-3 or TRBV12-4 and TRBJ1-2; D may be TRBD1 (5 bases). This CDR3 region has 14 residues. Trimming stripped 7 bases from V and 4 bases from J, with 16 bases between. In nucleotides, the CDR3 is TGTGCCAGCATTCTGACAGCACAATCCTATGGCTACACCTTC. As protein: CASILTAQSYGYTF.

The rearrangement uses TRBV6-5 and TRBJ2-3; D is ambiguous. The germline V gene has CDR1 MNHEY and CDR2 SVGAGI. V dropped 2 bases and J dropped 2 bases, with 11 bases sitting between them. This CDR3 contains 15 residues. CDR3 sequence: CASSYKAGATDTQYF. The CDR3 nucleotides are TGTGCCAGCAGTTACAAGGCAGGAGCCACAGATACGCAGTATTTT.

This clonotype came up a few times. The gene calls are TRBV5-1 and TRBJ1-1, with unresolved D. This CDR3 region has 13 residues. Germline V gene lookup returns CDR1 SGHRS and CDR2 YFSETQ. Deletions cut 2 bases from V and 1 base from J, with 6 bases between. CDR3 DNA: TGCGCCAGCAGCTTCCAGACGAACACTGAAGCTTTCTTT. Translating gives CASSFQTNTEAFF.

J is TRBJ2-5 and V is TRBV5-1; 7 bases map to TRBD1. The CDR3 is 15 amino acids. After removal of 4 bases from V and 0 bases from J, the junction contained 6 bases not matched to a gene. Germline CDR1 SGHRS, CDR2 YFSETQ. CDR3: CASSRPTGDQETQYF. CDR3 DNA sequence: TGCGCCAGCAGCCGCCCTACAGGGGACCAAGAGACCCAGTACTTC.

This chain joins TRBV27 and TRBJ2-2; D tentatively fits TRBD1 or TRBD2 (6 bases each). Trimming pared 0 bases from V and 8 bases from J, leaving 13 bases between. The CDR3 totals 15 residues. Germline V gene sequence: CDR1 MNHEY, CDR2 SMNVEV (reference sequence). The CDR3 DNA sequence: TGTGCCAGCAGTTTATCGTTAGGGGGGCTAGGGGAGCTGTTTTTT. It specifies CASSLSLGGLGELFF.

In this sample, this clonotype turned up many times. The chain has TRBV19 and TRBJ2-7; 7 bases are a match to TRBD2. The trim removed 4 bases at V and 6 bases at J, leaving 15 bases unmatched. This CDR3 is 16 amino acids long. CDR1 is LNHDA and CDR2 is SQIVND in the germline V gene (reference sequence). The CDR3 bases are TGTGCCAGTAGTACCCCGGAGGCGGGAGCGGTGAGCGAGCAGTACTTC. This codes for CASSTPEAGAVSEQYF.

The rearrangement uses TRBV5-1 and TRBJ2-5; the D is unclear. The V gene lost 4 bases and the J gene lost 1 base, with 8 bases spanning the gap. This CDR3 is 13 amino acids long. Per germline, CDR1 SGHRS and CDR2 YFSETQ. The CDR3 spells CASSQRPQETQYF. In nucleotides, the CDR3 is TGCGCCAGCAGCCAACGACCCCAAGAGACCCAGTACTTC.

The chain has TRBV28 and TRBJ2-7; possible D gene TRBD2, 6 bases. V lost 4 bases to trimming and J lost 0 bases, with 10 bases between them. Germline loops: CDR1 MDHEN, CDR2 SYDVKM. CDR3 length equals 14 residues. DNA for the CDR3: TGTGCCAGCAGTTGGACCGGGAGCTCCTACGAGCAGTACTTC. Translation gives CASSWTGSSYEQYF.